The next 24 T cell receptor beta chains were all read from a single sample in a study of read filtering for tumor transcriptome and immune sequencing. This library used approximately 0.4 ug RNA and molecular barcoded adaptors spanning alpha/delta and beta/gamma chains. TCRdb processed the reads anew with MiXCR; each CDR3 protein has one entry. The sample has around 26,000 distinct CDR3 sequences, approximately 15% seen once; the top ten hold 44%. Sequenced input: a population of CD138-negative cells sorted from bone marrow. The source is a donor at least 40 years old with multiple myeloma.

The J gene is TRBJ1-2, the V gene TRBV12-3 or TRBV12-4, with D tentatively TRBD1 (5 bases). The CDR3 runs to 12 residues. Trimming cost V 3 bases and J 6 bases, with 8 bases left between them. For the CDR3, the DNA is TGTGCCAGCAGTTTCTCAGGGCATGGCTACACCTTC. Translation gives CASSFSGHGYTF.

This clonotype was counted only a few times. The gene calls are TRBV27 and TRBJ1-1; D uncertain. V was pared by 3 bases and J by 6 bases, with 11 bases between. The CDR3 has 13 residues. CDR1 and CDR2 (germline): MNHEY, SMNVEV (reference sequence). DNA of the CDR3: TGTGCCAGCAGTTTCCTATCGACGGCTGAAGCTTTCTTT. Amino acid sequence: CASSFLSTAEAFF.

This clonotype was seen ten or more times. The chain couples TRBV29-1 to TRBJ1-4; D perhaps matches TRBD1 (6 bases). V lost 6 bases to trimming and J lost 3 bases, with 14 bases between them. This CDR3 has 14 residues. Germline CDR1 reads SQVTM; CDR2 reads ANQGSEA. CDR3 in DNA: TGCAGCGTCAGACAGGTTTTGCCTAATGAAAAACTGTTTTTT. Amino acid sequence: CSVRQVLPNEKLFF. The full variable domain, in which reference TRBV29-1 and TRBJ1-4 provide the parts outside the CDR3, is SAVISQKPSRDICQRGTSLTIQCQVDSQVTMMFWYRQQPGQSLTLIATANQGSEATYESGFVIDKFPISRPNLTFSTLTVSNMSPEDSSIYLCSVRQVLPNEKLFFGSGTQLSVL.

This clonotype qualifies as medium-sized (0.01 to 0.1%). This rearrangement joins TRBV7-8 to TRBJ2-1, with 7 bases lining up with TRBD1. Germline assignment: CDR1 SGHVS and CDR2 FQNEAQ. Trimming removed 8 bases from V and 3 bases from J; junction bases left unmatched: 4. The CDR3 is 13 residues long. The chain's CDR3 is CASDTGVYNEQFF. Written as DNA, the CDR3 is TGTGCCAGCGACACAGGGGTCTACAATGAGCAGTTCTTC.

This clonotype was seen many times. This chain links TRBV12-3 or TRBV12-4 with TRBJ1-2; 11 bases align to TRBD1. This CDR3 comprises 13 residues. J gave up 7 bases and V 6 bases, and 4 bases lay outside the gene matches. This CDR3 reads CASRFGQGAGYTF. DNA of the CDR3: TGTGCCAGCAGATTCGGACAGGGGGCTGGCTACACCTTC.

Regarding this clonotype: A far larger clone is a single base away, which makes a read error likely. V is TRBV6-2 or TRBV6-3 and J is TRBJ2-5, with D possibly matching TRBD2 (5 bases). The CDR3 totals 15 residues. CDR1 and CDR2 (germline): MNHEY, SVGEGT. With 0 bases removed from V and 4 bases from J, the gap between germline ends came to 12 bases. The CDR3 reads CASSYSTIGRETQYF. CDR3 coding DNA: TGTGCCAGCAGTTACTCGACCATTGGGAGAGAGACCCAGTACTTC.

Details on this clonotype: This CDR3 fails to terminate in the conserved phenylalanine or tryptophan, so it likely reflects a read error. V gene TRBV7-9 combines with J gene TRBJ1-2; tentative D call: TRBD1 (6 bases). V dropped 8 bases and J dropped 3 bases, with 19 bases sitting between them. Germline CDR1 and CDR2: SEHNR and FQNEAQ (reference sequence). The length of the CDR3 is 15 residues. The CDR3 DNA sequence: TGTGCCAGCCGGAGGGCGGGGGGCGTTGACTATGGCTACACCCTC. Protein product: CASRRAGGVDYGYTL.

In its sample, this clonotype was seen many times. The CDR3 here is CASRQQGNEQFF. CDR3 bases: TGTGCCAGCAGACAACAGGGCAATGAGCAGTTCTTC. The chain couples TRBV12-3 or TRBV12-4 to TRBJ2-1; the D gene is possibly TRBD1 (6 bases). The CDR3 loop spans 12 amino acids. Trimming took off 6 bases at V and 6 bases at J, with 9 bases between the two ends.

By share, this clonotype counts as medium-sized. The CDR3 DNA reads TGTGCCAGCAGCTTAGGGCAGACCTACAATGAGCAGTTCTTC. Its translation is CASSLGQTYNEQFF. The V and J genes are TRBV7-2 and TRBJ2-1, with D unclear. Germline values: CDR1 SGHTA, CDR2 FQGNSA. The V and J ends lost 1 base and 2 bases respectively, with 6 bases between them. This CDR3 contains 14 residues.

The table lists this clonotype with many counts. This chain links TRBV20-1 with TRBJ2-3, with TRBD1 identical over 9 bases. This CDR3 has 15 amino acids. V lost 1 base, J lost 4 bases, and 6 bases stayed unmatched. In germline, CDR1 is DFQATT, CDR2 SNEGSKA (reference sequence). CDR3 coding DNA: TGCAGTGCTAGAGTTAGGACAGGGGCACCAGATACGCAGTATTTT. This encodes CSARVRTGAPDTQYF.

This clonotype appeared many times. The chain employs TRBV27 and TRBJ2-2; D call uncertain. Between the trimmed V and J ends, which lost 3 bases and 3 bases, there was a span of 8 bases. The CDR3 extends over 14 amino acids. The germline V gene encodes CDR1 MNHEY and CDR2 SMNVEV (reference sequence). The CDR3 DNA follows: TGTGCCAGCAGTTTTGGGTCCCACACCGGGGAGCTGTTTTTT. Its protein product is CASSFGSHTGELFF.

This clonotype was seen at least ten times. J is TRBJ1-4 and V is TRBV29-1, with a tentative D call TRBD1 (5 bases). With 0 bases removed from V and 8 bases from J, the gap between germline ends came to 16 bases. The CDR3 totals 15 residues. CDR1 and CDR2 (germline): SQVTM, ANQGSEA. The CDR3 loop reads CSVEDVNRPGEKLFF. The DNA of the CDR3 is TGCAGCGTTGAAGATGTGAACAGGCCGGGGGAAAAACTGTTTTTT.

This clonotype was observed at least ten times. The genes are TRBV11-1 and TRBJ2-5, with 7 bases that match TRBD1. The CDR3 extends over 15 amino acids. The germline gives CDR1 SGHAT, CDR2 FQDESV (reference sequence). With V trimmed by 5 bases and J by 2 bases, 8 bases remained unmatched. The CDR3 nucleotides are TGTGCCAGCAGCAAAACTGGGACAGCACAAGAGACCCAGTACTTC. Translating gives CASSKTGTAQETQYF. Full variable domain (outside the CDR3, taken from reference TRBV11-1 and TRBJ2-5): EAEVAQSPRYKITEKSQAVAFWCDPISGHATLYWYRQILGQGPELLVQFQDESVVDDSQLPKDRFSAERLKGVDSTLKIQPAELGDSAMYLCASSKTGTAQETQYFGPGTRLLVL.

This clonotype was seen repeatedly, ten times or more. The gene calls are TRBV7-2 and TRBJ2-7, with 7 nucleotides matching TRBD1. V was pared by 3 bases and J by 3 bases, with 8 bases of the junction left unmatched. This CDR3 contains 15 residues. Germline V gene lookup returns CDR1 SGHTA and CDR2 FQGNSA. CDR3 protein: CASSLETGQNYEQYF. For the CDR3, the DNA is TGTGCCAGCAGCTTGGAAACGGGACAGAACTACGAGCAGTACTTC.

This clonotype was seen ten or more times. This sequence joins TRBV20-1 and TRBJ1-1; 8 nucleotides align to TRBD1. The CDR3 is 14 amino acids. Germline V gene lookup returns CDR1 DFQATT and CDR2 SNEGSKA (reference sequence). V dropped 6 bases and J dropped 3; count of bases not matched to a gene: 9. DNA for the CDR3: TGCAGTGCCGACAGGGGCCCCAAGGACACTGAAGCTTTCTTT. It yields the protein CSADRGPKDTEAFF.

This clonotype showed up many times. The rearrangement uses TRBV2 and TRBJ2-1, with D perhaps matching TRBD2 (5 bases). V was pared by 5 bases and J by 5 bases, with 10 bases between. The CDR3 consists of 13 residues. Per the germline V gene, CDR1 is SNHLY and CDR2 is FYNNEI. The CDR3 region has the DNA TGTGCCAGCAGTTGGGAGATTGACAATGAGCAGTTCTTC. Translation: CASSWEIDNEQFF. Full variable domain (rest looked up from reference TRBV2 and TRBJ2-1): EPEVTQTPSHQVTQMGQEVILRCVPISNHLYFYWYRQILGQKVEFLVSFYNNEISEKSEIFDDQFSVERPDGSNFTLKIRSTKLEDSAMYFCASSWEIDNEQFFGPGTRLTVL.

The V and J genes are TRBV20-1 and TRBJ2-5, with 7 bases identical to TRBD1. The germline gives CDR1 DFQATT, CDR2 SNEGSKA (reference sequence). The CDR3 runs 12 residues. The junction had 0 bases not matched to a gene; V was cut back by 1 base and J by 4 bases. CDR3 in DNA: TGCAGTGCTAGAGGGGACAGAGAGACCCAGTACTTC. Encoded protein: CSARGDRETQYF.

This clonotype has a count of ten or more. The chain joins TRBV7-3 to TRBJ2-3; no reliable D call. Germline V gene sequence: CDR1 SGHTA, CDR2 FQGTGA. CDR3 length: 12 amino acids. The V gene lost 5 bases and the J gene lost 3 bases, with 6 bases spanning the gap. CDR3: CASSPPTDTQYF. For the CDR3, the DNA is TGTGCCAGCAGCCCACCGACAGATACGCAGTATTTT. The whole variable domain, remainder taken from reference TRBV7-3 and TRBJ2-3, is GAGVSQTPSNKVTEKGKYVELRCDPISGHTALYWYRQSLGQGPEFLIYFQGTGAADDSGLPNDRFFAVRPEGSVSTLKIQRTERGDSAVYLCASSPPTDTQYFGPGTRLTVL.

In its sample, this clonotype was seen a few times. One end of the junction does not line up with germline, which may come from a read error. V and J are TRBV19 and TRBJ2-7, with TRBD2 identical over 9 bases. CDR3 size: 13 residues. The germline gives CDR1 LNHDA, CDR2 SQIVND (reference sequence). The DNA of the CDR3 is TGTGCCAGTAGGTTTGGGACTAGCAGCGAGCTGTACTTC. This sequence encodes CASRFGTSSELYF.

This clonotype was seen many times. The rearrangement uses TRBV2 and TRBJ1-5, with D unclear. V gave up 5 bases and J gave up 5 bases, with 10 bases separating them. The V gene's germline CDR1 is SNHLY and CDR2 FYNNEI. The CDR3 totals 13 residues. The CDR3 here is CASSLEGDQPQHF. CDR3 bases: TGTGCCAGCAGTTTAGAGGGAGATCAGCCCCAGCATTTT.

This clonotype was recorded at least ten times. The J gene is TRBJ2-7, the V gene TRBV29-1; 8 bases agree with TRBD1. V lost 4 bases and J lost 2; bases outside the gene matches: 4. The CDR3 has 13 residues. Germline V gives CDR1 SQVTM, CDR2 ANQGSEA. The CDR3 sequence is CSVGSDRAYEQYF. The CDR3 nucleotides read TGCAGCGTTGGCTCGGACAGGGCCTACGAGCAGTACTTC.

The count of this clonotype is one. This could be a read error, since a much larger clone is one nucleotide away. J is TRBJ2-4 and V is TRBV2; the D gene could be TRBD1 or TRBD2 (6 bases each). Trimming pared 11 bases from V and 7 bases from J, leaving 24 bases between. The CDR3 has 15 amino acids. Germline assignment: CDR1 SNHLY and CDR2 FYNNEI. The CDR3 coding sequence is TGTGCCGGTCTGCTAACTCCGGGGGCTTCTAACATTCAGTACTTC. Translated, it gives CAGLLTPGASNIQYF.

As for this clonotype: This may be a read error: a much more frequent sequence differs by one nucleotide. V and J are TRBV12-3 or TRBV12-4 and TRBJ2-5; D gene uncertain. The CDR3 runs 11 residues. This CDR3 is CAGSLTLTQYF. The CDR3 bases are TGTGCCGGCAGTCTTACTCTGACCCAGTACTTC.

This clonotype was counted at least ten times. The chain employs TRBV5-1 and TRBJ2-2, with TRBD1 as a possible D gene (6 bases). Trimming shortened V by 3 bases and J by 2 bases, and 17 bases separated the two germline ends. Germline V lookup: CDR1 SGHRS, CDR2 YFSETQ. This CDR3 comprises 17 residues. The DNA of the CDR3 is TGCGCCAGCAGCTACACTCCAGGGGCGTCTAACACCGGGGAGCTGTTTTTT. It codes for CASSYTPGASNTGELFF.